A selection of T cell receptor beta chains follows, all from one sample in a study of blood T cell repertoires in COVID-19. The repertoire was sequenced with immunoSEQ multiplex PCR; TCRdb's copy has only in-frame clones and lacks some. The data show 470,000 or so clones, with roughly nine tenths seen just once and under 2% held by the top ten. Sequencing input: PBMCs or T cells enriched from blood (not recorded which). All receptors derive from a young woman with acute COVID-19. The CDR3 runs from the conserved cysteine through the conserved F or W. The order of the fields is J gene, V gene, clone size, D gene, CDR3 DNA, CDR3 protein. A D gene is named only where the DNA matches it firmly. Part of the rows lack a size; the others show once, few, many or a class for expanded clones.

TRBJ1-3 TRBV4-1 . . TGCGCCAGCAGCCTTGGAGGGCAGACTGGAAACACCATATATTTT CASSLGGQTGNTIYF
TRBJ1-6 TRBV9 . . TGTGCCAGCAGCGTAGGCGGGGGCGCATATAATTCACCCCTCCACTTT CASSVGGGAYNSPLHF
TRBJ2-5 TRBV13 . TRBD2 TGTGCCAGCAGAACGTCGGGAGGGCCGAGAGAGACCCAGTACTTC CASRTSGGPRETQYF
TRBJ2-5 TRBV12-5 once . TGTGCTTGCGGGACGGGACAAGAGACCCAGTACTTC CACGTGQETQYF
TRBJ2-7 TRBV6-5 . TRBD2 TGTGCCAGCAGGGAGCGGGGGGGGTTGAGTGAGCAGTACTTC CASRERGGLSEQYF
TRBJ2-2 TRBV11-3 . TRBD2 TGTGCCAGCAGCTCGGGGGGGTTCGCGGGGCGGCCGAACACCGGGGAGCTGTTTTTT CASSSGGFAGRPNTGELFF
TRBJ1-2 TRBV7-2 . . TGTGCCAGCAGAACAACCCGACAGGCCCTTAACTATGGCTACACCTTC CASRTTRQALNYGYTF
TRBJ2-1 TRBV12-3/TRBV12-4 . . TGTGCCAGCAGACTCTCAAGCAATGAGCAGTTCTTC CASRLSSNEQFF
TRBJ1-2 TRBV5-1 . . TGCGCCAGCAGCCTACAGGGACCGCCTTTGAACTATGGCTACACCTTC CASSLQGPPLNYGYTF
TRBJ1-5 TRBV2 few . TGTGCCAGCAGGCAGGGAAGCCCAGGCCAGCCCCAGCATTTT CASRQGSPGQPQHF
TRBJ2-7 TRBV6-5 . TRBD2 TGTGCCAGCAGTCCTGAGGGAGGGGATGCCTACGAGCAGTACTTC CASSPEGGDAYEQYF
TRBJ2-3 TRBV2 . . TGTGCCAGCGACTCAGATACGCAGTATTTT CASDSDTQYF
TRBJ1-2 TRBV10-1 . TRBD1 TGCGCCAGCAGTGAGGGACAGGACTATGGCTACACCTTC CASSEGQDYGYTF
TRBJ2-3 TRBV4-1 . TRBD2 TGCGCCAGCAGCCAAGGGGAGGGCGCGAGAAGGAGCACAGATACGCAGTATTTT CASSQGEGARRSTDTQYF
TRBJ1-5 TRBV4-1 . TRBD1 TGCGCCAGCAGCCAAGATCTTGGACAGGGTGGGCAGCCCCAGCATTTT CASSQDLGQGGQPQHF
TRBJ1-5 TRBV3-1/TRBV3-2 . . TGTGCCAGCAGCCAAGAGGGGGGACAGCCCCAGCATTTT CASSQEGGQPQHF
TRBJ2-7 TRBV14 few . TGTGCCAGCAGCCAAGATATGTCGCCAGGGTACTCCTACGAGCAGTACTTC CASSQDMSPGYSYEQYF
TRBJ2-1 TRBV5-8 . . TGTGCCAGCAGCTCTCCTCCCAGCTCCTACAATGAGCAGTTCTTC CASSSPPSSYNEQFF
TRBJ1-1 TRBV6-5 once . TGTGCCAGCAGCGATAGTTGGAAGCAGGGCACTGAAGCTTTCTTT CASSDSWKQGTEAFF
TRBJ2-7 TRBV27 . TRBD1 TGTGCCAGCAGTAATCCGGGACAGAGCTACGAGCAGTACTTC CASSNPGQSYEQYF
TRBJ1-5 TRBV19 . TRBD1 TGTGCCAGTATCAAAGAGGCGGGACAGGGATATCAGCCCCAGCATTTT CASIKEAGQGYQPQHF
TRBJ1-5 TRBV21-1 . . TGTGCCAGCAGCAAAGGGGGACAGGGAGATCAGCCCCAGCATTTT CASSKGGQGDQPQHF
TRBJ2-1 TRBV2 . TRBD2 TGTGCCAGCAGTGAGACTAGCGAAAGTTACAATGAGCAGTTCTTC CASSETSESYNEQFF
TRBJ1-5 TRBV7-9 . . TGTGCCAGCAGCTCCGGAGTAGGTAGCAATCAGCCCCAGCATTTT CASSSGVGSNQPQHF
TRBJ2-3 TRBV9 . . TGTGCCAGCAGCGCCCTAGTTGGTACGCAGTATTTT CASSALVGTQYF
TRBJ2-3 TRBV12-5 . TRBD1 TGTGCTAGTGGCCAGAGGGGACAGGGGGCGCGTGAAGATACGCAGTATTTT CASGQRGQGAREDTQYF
TRBJ2-7 TRBV2 once TRBD1 TGTGCCAGCGGGGACAGCTACGAGCAGTACTTC CASGDSYEQYF
TRBJ2-7 TRBV2 . . TGTGCCAGCACACTCGGCGAGGGAGCCTACGAGCAGTACTTC CASTLGEGAYEQYF
TRBJ1-2 TRBV9 . TRBD1 TGTGCCAGCAGCGTAAGCGACAGGGACAACGGCTACACCTTC CASSVSDRDNGYTF
TRBJ1-6 TRBV12-3/TRBV12-4 . . TGTGCCAGCAGCTCAGGGAAATCACCCCTCCACTTT CASSSGKSPLHF
TRBJ1-4 TRBV5-5 once TRBD1 TGTGCCAGCAGCTTGACAGGGGAAGAAAAACTGTTTTTT CASSLTGEEKLFF
TRBJ2-3 TRBV5-1 . TRBD1 TGCGCCAGCAGCAACGGACAGGGCACAGATACGCAGTATTTT CASSNGQGTDTQYF
TRBJ2-3 TRBV28 . TRBD2 TGTGCCAGCCTAGCGGGAGGGCTCACAGATACGCAGTATTTT CASLAGGLTDTQYF
TRBJ1-1 TRBV7-2 once . TGTGCCAGCAGCACAACGACAGCCGTGAACACTGAAGCTTTCTTT CASSTTTAVNTEAFF
TRBJ2-3 TRBV10-1 . TRBD2 TGCGCCAGCAGTGATAGCGGGAGAAGTACAGATACGCAGTATTTT CASSDSGRSTDTQYF
TRBJ1-2 TRBV2 . TRBD1 TGTGCCAGCAGGGAAGACAGGGAGCGTTGGGGCTACACCTTC CASREDRERWGYTF
TRBJ2-1 TRBV10-3 . . TGTGCCATCAGTGAGGTCTTACTATCCTACAATGAGCAGTTCTTC CAISEVLLSYNEQFF
TRBJ1-5 TRBV30 . . TGTGCCTGGAGTGTAGACAGTAATCAGCCCCAGCATTTT CAWSVDSNQPQHF
TRBJ1-2 TRBV28 . TRBD1 TGTGCCAGCAGCTGGGGAACAGGGGGCGCTTTCCATGGCTACACCTTC CASSWGTGGAFHGYTF
TRBJ1-1 TRBV10-3 . . TGTGCCATCAGTCCAGGGGACCACCGAAGAAACACTGAAGCTTTCTTT CAISPGDHRRNTEAFF
TRBJ2-7 TRBV7-6 . . TGTGCCAGCAGCTTATCAGGGCTAGACGAGCAGTACTTC CASSLSGLDEQYF
TRBJ2-1 TRBV24-1 . . TGTGCCACCAGTGGGTCGCTCGGAGGTGAGCAGTTCTTC CATSGSLGGEQFF
TRBJ2-2 TRBV7-6 once . TGTGCCAGCAGCTTACCCCGGGTCGGGACCGGGGAGCTGTTTTTT CASSLPRVGTGELFF
TRBJ2-7 TRBV30 . . TGTGCCTGGAGTGGGGGTGGTAGCGGATTCTACGAGCAGTACTTC CAWSGGGSGFYEQYF
TRBJ1-6 TRBV3-1/TRBV3-2 . . TGTGCCAGCAGCCAATCGGACAGTAATTCACCCCTCCACTTT CASSQSDSNSPLHF
TRBJ1-2 TRBV5-5 once . TGTGCCAGCAGCCACTCATCTTATGGCTACACCTTC CASSHSSYGYTF